This is a list of T cell receptor beta chains from one sample in a study of T cells in Graves' hyperthyroidism and ophthalmopathy. One entry per CDR3 protein, called by TCRdb with MiXCR from the multiplex PCR reads. The repertoire has 350,000 to 500,000 distinct CDR3 sequences, 12% to 15% of them found once; the top ten carry more than 4.5%. Source material: blood. The receptor source for this set is a woman between 18 and 30 years old with Graves' hyperthyroidism. The CDR3 runs from the conserved cysteine through the conserved F or W. Fields, in order: clone size, D gene, V gene, J gene, CDR3 length, CDR3 protein, CDR3 DNA. D genes are given only for firm matches. The size of a clone is reported for some rows only, either as once, few or many, or as a class for expanded clones.

abundance: once; d_gene: .; v_gene: TRBV28; j_gene: TRBJ2-4; len: 13; CDR3aa: CASSQGRKNIQYF; CDR3nt: TGTGCCAGCAGTCAGGGACGCAAAAACATTCAGTACTTC
abundance: many; d_gene: .; v_gene: TRBV28; j_gene: TRBJ2-1; len: 15; CDR3aa: CASSLSKVGPGEQFF; CDR3nt: TGTGCCAGCAGTTTATCAAAGGTTGGGCCAGGTGAGCAGTTCTTC
abundance: many; d_gene: TRBD2; v_gene: TRBV10-2; j_gene: TRBJ2-7; len: 14; CDR3aa: CASSGLASSYEQYF; CDR3nt: TGCGCCAGCAGCGGACTAGCGTCCTCCTACGAGCAGTACTTC
abundance: many; d_gene: .; v_gene: TRBV10-3; j_gene: TRBJ2-2; len: 16; CDR3aa: CAIRETGRENTGELFF; CDR3nt: TGTGCCATCCGCGAAACAGGGCGAGAGAACACCGGGGAGCTGTTTTTT
abundance: many; d_gene: TRBD2; v_gene: TRBV28; j_gene: TRBJ2-7; len: 18; CDR3aa: CASSPSRFSGTSFYEQYF; CDR3nt: TGTGCCAGCAGCCCCTCGCGGTTTTCTGGGACTAGCTTCTACGAGCAGTACTTC
abundance: many; d_gene: TRBD1; v_gene: TRBV19; j_gene: TRBJ1-2; len: 15; CDR3aa: CASSIQGDIDYGYTF; CDR3nt: TGTGCCAGTAGTATCCAGGGGGACATCGACTATGGCTACACCTTC
abundance: many; d_gene: .; v_gene: TRBV14; j_gene: TRBJ1-6; len: 18; CDR3aa: CASSQDFQESSYNSPLHF; CDR3nt: TGTGCCAGCAGCCAAGATTTCCAGGAGAGCTCCTATAATTCACCCCTCCACTTT
abundance: .; d_gene: .; v_gene: TRBV6-2/TRBV6-3; j_gene: TRBJ1-2; len: 17; CDR3aa: CASSYGTSGRAVYGYTF; CDR3nt: TGTGCCAGCAGTTACGGGACTAGCGGGAGGGCGGTCTATGGCTACACCTTC
abundance: few; d_gene: .; v_gene: TRBV7-3; j_gene: TRBJ1-1; len: 12; CDR3aa: CASSLILGEAFF; CDR3nt: TGTGCCAGCAGCTTAATTTTGGGTGAAGCTTTCTTT
abundance: many; d_gene: .; v_gene: TRBV20-1; j_gene: TRBJ1-5; len: 14; CDR3aa: CSARAEQGDQPQHF; CDR3nt: TGCAGTGCTAGAGCCGAACAGGGCGATCAGCCCCAGCATTTT
abundance: many; d_gene: .; v_gene: TRBV11-2; j_gene: TRBJ1-4; len: 18; CDR3aa: CASSPGEGGLVGNEKLFF; CDR3nt: TGTGCCAGCAGCCCAGGGGAAGGGGGTCTCGTGGGTAATGAAAAACTGTTTTTT
abundance: many; d_gene: .; v_gene: TRBV2; j_gene: TRBJ1-4; len: 15; CDR3aa: CASSWSPGPNEKLFF; CDR3nt: TGTGCCAGCAGTTGGTCCCCCGGACCTAATGAAAAACTGTTTTTT
abundance: few; d_gene: .; v_gene: TRBV10-1; j_gene: TRBJ1-1; len: 14; CDR3aa: CASSETPGQTEAFF; CDR3nt: TGCGCCAGCAGTGAAACCCCCGGTCAGACTGAAGCTTTCTTT
abundance: many; d_gene: TRBD1; v_gene: TRBV3-1; j_gene: TRBJ2-7; len: 15; CDR3aa: CASSQDARGPYEQYF; CDR3nt: TGTGCCAGCAGCCAAGATGCCAGGGGGCCCTACGAGCAGTACTTC
abundance: many; d_gene: TRBD2; v_gene: TRBV5-1; j_gene: TRBJ2-7; len: 15; CDR3aa: CASSLWTAGEGEQYF; CDR3nt: TGCGCCAGCAGCTTGTGGACAGCGGGAGAGGGCGAGCAGTACTTC
abundance: .; d_gene: .; v_gene: TRBV29-1; j_gene: TRBJ1-5; len: 14; CDR3aa: CSVSQDSENQPQHF; CDR3nt: TGCAGCGTTTCTCAGGACAGCGAGAATCAGCCCCAGCATTTT